Listed below are T cell receptor beta chains from one sample, sequenced in a study of shared clonotypes between healthy human individuals. The assay was immunoSEQ multiplex PCR, and TCRdb's table has in-frame clones only and misses some. The repertoire holds 640,000 or so clones, with about 78% as singletons. Material: memory CD4+ T cells sorted from blood. The receptors were gathered from a woman in her 30s in good health. Each CDR3 is given with its conserved first and last residue. Fields, in order: V gene, clone size, J gene, D gene, CDR3 protein, CDR3 DNA. The D gene is left open where the match is weak. Not all rows give a size; the values are once, few, many and, for expanded clones, a class.

V gene: TRBV28
clone size: -
J gene: TRBJ2-7
D gene: TRBD2
CDR3 protein: CASRAPSGIGYEQYF
CDR3 DNA: TGTGCCAGCAGGGCACCTAGCGGGATTGGTTACGAGCAGTACTTC

V gene: TRBV7-3
clone size: -
J gene: TRBJ2-1
D gene: TRBD2
CDR3 protein: CASSQTSGYNEQFF
CDR3 DNA: TGTGCCAGCAGCCAGACTAGCGGCTACAATGAGCAGTTCTTC

V gene: TRBV28
clone size: -
J gene: TRBJ1-1
D gene: -
CDR3 protein: CASSLAGAEAFF
CDR3 DNA: TGTGCCAGCAGTTTAGCAGGGGCAGAAGCTTTCTTT

V gene: TRBV14
clone size: -
J gene: TRBJ1-1
D gene: -
CDR3 protein: CASTGGYEAFF
CDR3 DNA: TGTGCCAGCACTGGAGGCTATGAAGCTTTCTTT

V gene: TRBV2
clone size: -
J gene: TRBJ2-2
D gene: -
CDR3 protein: CASSDGTPGPTSYGELFF
CDR3 DNA: TGTGCCAGCAGTGATGGGACTCCGGGCCCAACTTCATACGGGGAGCTGTTTTTT

V gene: TRBV19
clone size: -
J gene: TRBJ2-6
D gene: TRBD2
CDR3 protein: CASSIGLAASSGANVLTF
CDR3 DNA: TGTGCCAGTAGTATTGGGCTAGCGGCAAGCTCTGGGGCCAACGTCCTGACTTTC

V gene: TRBV27
clone size: few
J gene: TRBJ2-7
D gene: TRBD1
CDR3 protein: CASSFSRTGVSYEQYF
CDR3 DNA: TGTGCCAGCAGTTTTTCGAGGACAGGGGTATCCTACGAGCAGTACTTC

V gene: TRBV7-8
clone size: -
J gene: TRBJ2-7
D gene: TRBD2
CDR3 protein: CASSYRTSGDEQYF
CDR3 DNA: TGTGCCAGCAGCTACCGGACTAGCGGGGACGAGCAGTACTTC

V gene: TRBV30
clone size: -
J gene: TRBJ2-2
D gene: TRBD2
CDR3 protein: CAWSLASGSGKLFF
CDR3 DNA: TGTGCCTGGAGTTTGGCTAGCGGGAGCGGTAAGCTGTTTTTT

V gene: TRBV11-2
clone size: few
J gene: TRBJ2-1
D gene: TRBD2
CDR3 protein: CASSLGLAGGEQFF
CDR3 DNA: TGTGCCAGCAGCCTCGGGCTAGCGGGAGGTGAGCAGTTCTTC

V gene: TRBV19
clone size: once
J gene: TRBJ1-4
D gene: -
CDR3 protein: CASSIDLRTGNEKLFF
CDR3 DNA: TGTGCCAGTAGTATTGACCTCCGAACCGGTAATGAAAAACTGTTTTTT

V gene: TRBV2
clone size: -
J gene: TRBJ1-5
D gene: TRBD1
CDR3 protein: CASSLYGQGSNQPQHF
CDR3 DNA: TGTGCCAGCAGCTTGTATGGACAGGGCAGCAATCAGCCCCAGCATTTT

V gene: TRBV23-1
clone size: -
J gene: TRBJ1-1
D gene: -
CDR3 protein: CASSQSGATSEAFF
CDR3 DNA: TGCGCCAGCAGTCAATCCGGGGCAACCTCTGAAGCTTTCTTT

V gene: TRBV6-1
clone size: once
J gene: TRBJ1-3
D gene: TRBD1
CDR3 protein: CASSEQGAWSSGNTIYF
CDR3 DNA: TGTGCCAGCAGTGAACAGGGGGCGTGGAGCTCTGGAAACACCATATATTTT

V gene: TRBV6-9
clone size: -
J gene: TRBJ2-7
D gene: -
CDR3 protein: CASTLQGPRTYEQYF
CDR3 DNA: TGTGCCAGCACCCTACAGGGCCCCCGGACCTACGAGCAGTACTTC

V gene: TRBV28
clone size: -
J gene: TRBJ1-1
D gene: -
CDR3 protein: CASSTGGEGRSFF
CDR3 DNA: TGTGCCAGCAGTACGGGGGGAGAGGGGAGGTCTTTCTTT

V gene: TRBV5-4
clone size: -
J gene: TRBJ1-1
D gene: TRBD1
CDR3 protein: CASSQDSGGTEAFF
CDR3 DNA: TGTGCCAGCAGCCAAGATTCAGGGGGGACTGAAGCTTTCTTT

V gene: TRBV2
clone size: -
J gene: TRBJ2-7
D gene: -
CDR3 protein: CASSEGAGKAYEQYF
CDR3 DNA: TGTGCCAGCAGTGAAGGGGCAGGGAAGGCCTACGAGCAGTACTTC

V gene: TRBV11-2
clone size: -
J gene: TRBJ1-1
D gene: TRBD1
CDR3 protein: CASSLGQGRAEAFF
CDR3 DNA: TGTGCCAGCAGCCTCGGACAGGGCCGGGCTGAAGCTTTCTTT

V gene: TRBV18
clone size: -
J gene: TRBJ2-5
D gene: TRBD2
CDR3 protein: CASSPKLAGVRETQYF
CDR3 DNA: TGTGCCAGCTCACCAAAGCTAGCGGGAGTTCGGGAGACCCAGTACTTC

V gene: TRBV7-6
clone size: few
J gene: TRBJ2-3
D gene: TRBD2
CDR3 protein: CASRGGRTDTQYF
CDR3 DNA: TGTGCCAGCAGAGGCGGGAGGACAGATACGCAGTATTTT

V gene: TRBV15
clone size: -
J gene: TRBJ1-5
D gene: -
CDR3 protein: CATSRDRGLNQPQHF
CDR3 DNA: TGTGCCACCAGCAGAGATCGGGGCCTCAATCAGCCCCAGCATTTT

V gene: TRBV11-2
clone size: many
J gene: TRBJ2-1
D gene: TRBD2
CDR3 protein: CASSLEGGSSYNEQFF
CDR3 DNA: TGTGCCAGCAGCTTAGAGGGCGGGAGCTCCTACAATGAGCAGTTCTTC

V gene: TRBV5-8
clone size: few
J gene: TRBJ2-2
D gene: TRBD1
CDR3 protein: CASSWGQGAPVGELFF
CDR3 DNA: TGTGCCAGCAGCTGGGGACAGGGGGCGCCCGTCGGGGAGCTGTTTTTT

V gene: TRBV5-1
clone size: -
J gene: TRBJ2-3
D gene: TRBD2
CDR3 protein: CASSLGLAGVIGTDTQYF
CDR3 DNA: TGCGCCAGCAGCTTGGGTCTAGCGGGAGTAATTGGGACAGATACGCAGTATTTT

V gene: TRBV11-2
clone size: -
J gene: TRBJ2-2
D gene: TRBD2
CDR3 protein: CASSLKGGASGSVGELFF
CDR3 DNA: TGTGCCAGCAGCTTAAAAGGGGGGGCTAGCGGGAGCGTCGGGGAGCTGTTTTTT

V gene: TRBV19
clone size: -
J gene: TRBJ1-3
D gene: -
CDR3 protein: CASNGNTIYF
CDR3 DNA: TGTGCCAGTAATGGAAACACCATATATTTT

V gene: TRBV27
clone size: -
J gene: TRBJ2-7
D gene: TRBD1
CDR3 protein: CASSPKGTGWYEQYF
CDR3 DNA: TGTGCCAGCAGTCCCAAGGGGACAGGGTGGTACGAGCAGTACTTC

V gene: TRBV9
clone size: -
J gene: TRBJ1-2
D gene: -
CDR3 protein: CASSVDRDYGYTF
CDR3 DNA: TGTGCCAGCAGCGTAGACCGGGACTATGGCTACACCTTC

V gene: TRBV23-1
clone size: -
J gene: TRBJ1-6
D gene: -
CDR3 protein: CASLIRGSHNSPLHF
CDR3 DNA: TGCGCCAGCCTTATTCGGGGGTCCCATAATTCACCCCTCCACTTT

V gene: TRBV19
clone size: -
J gene: TRBJ1-1
D gene: TRBD1
CDR3 protein: CASSLDRRNTEAFF
CDR3 DNA: TGTGCCAGTAGCTTGGACAGGAGGAACACTGAAGCTTTCTTT

V gene: TRBV27
clone size: -
J gene: TRBJ2-3
D gene: TRBD2
CDR3 protein: CASSSRLAGVADTQYF
CDR3 DNA: TGTGCCAGCAGTTCCCGGTTAGCGGGAGTGGCAGATACGCAGTATTTT

V gene: TRBV18
clone size: -
J gene: TRBJ2-7
D gene: TRBD1
CDR3 protein: CASSPSRGHYEQYF
CDR3 DNA: TGTGCCAGCTCACCAAGCAGGGGGCACTACGAGCAGTACTTC

V gene: TRBV18
clone size: -
J gene: TRBJ2-5
D gene: -
CDR3 protein: CASSLRGIREETQYF
CDR3 DNA: TGTGCCAGCTCACTCCGGGGGATCCGGGAAGAGACCCAGTACTTC

V gene: TRBV2
clone size: -
J gene: TRBJ2-2
D gene: -
CDR3 protein: CASSVENTGELFF
CDR3 DNA: TGTGCCAGCAGTGTAGAGAACACCGGGGAGCTGTTTTTT

V gene: TRBV28
clone size: few
J gene: TRBJ2-6
D gene: -
CDR3 protein: CASSPQTGIGANVLTF
CDR3 DNA: TGTGCCAGCAGTCCCCAAACAGGGATTGGGGCCAACGTCCTGACTTTC

V gene: TRBV5-4
clone size: -
J gene: TRBJ2-1
D gene: TRBD2
CDR3 protein: CASSYGTSGRLNEQFF
CDR3 DNA: TGTGCCAGCAGCTATGGGACTAGCGGGAGGTTAAATGAGCAGTTCTTC

V gene: TRBV10-3
clone size: -
J gene: TRBJ1-1
D gene: TRBD1
CDR3 protein: CAISIDLGQFSFF
CDR3 DNA: TGTGCCATCAGTATTGATTTGGGACAGTTCTCTTTCTTT

V gene: TRBV18
clone size: -
J gene: TRBJ1-1
D gene: -
CDR3 protein: CASSPPVTEAFF
CDR3 DNA: TGTGCCAGCTCACCCCCCGTAACTGAAGCTTTCTTT

V gene: TRBV5-4
clone size: -
J gene: TRBJ2-2
D gene: -
CDR3 protein: CASSFIHHTGELFF
CDR3 DNA: TGTGCCAGCAGCTTCATACACCACACCGGGGAGCTGTTTTTT

V gene: TRBV19
clone size: -
J gene: TRBJ2-1
D gene: -
CDR3 protein: CASSIDPLVKQQFF
CDR3 DNA: TGTGCCAGTAGTATCGACCCCCTAGTTAAGCAGCAGTTCTTC

V gene: TRBV30
clone size: -
J gene: TRBJ1-5
D gene: -
CDR3 protein: CAWSLDRNQPQHF
CDR3 DNA: TGTGCCTGGAGTCTCGACAGGAATCAGCCCCAGCATTTT

V gene: TRBV29-1
clone size: -
J gene: TRBJ2-3
D gene: -
CDR3 protein: CSVAGPGTDTQYF
CDR3 DNA: TGCAGCGTTGCGGGACCTGGCACAGATACGCAGTATTTT

V gene: TRBV9
clone size: -
J gene: TRBJ2-7
D gene: TRBD1
CDR3 protein: CASSPAGQGEQYF
CDR3 DNA: TGTGCCAGCAGCCCGGCGGGACAGGGCGAGCAGTACTTC

V gene: TRBV19
clone size: -
J gene: TRBJ1-3
D gene: -
CDR3 protein: CASKTGLSGNTIYF
CDR3 DNA: TGTGCCAGTAAGACGGGCTTGTCTGGAAACACCATATATTTT

V gene: TRBV6-1
clone size: -
J gene: TRBJ1-5
D gene: -
CDR3 protein: CASSASDTNQPQHF
CDR3 DNA: TGTGCCAGCAGCGCATCGGACACCAATCAGCCCCAGCATTTT

V gene: TRBV5-4
clone size: -
J gene: TRBJ2-2
D gene: TRBD2
CDR3 protein: CASSVSGRGTGELFF
CDR3 DNA: TGTGCCAGCAGCGTTAGCGGGAGAGGCACCGGGGAGCTGTTTTTT

V gene: TRBV5-1
clone size: -
J gene: TRBJ1-1
D gene: TRBD1
CDR3 protein: CASSLQGAGNTEAFF
CDR3 DNA: TGCGCCAGCAGCTTGCAGGGGGCAGGGAACACTGAAGCTTTCTTT

V gene: TRBV19
clone size: many
J gene: TRBJ2-7
D gene: -
CDR3 protein: CASSSAWSARAGEQYF
CDR3 DNA: TGTGCCAGTAGTTCCGCTTGGTCCGCCAGGGCCGGCGAGCAGTACTTC

V gene: TRBV27
clone size: -
J gene: TRBJ2-1
D gene: TRBD1
CDR3 protein: CASSQRRTGDNEQFF
CDR3 DNA: TGTGCCAGCAGCCAGCGAAGGACAGGAGACAATGAGCAGTTCTTC

V gene: TRBV5-1
clone size: -
J gene: TRBJ2-5
D gene: TRBD1
CDR3 protein: CASSSWTGTQETQYF
CDR3 DNA: TGCGCCAGCAGCTCCTGGACAGGAACCCAAGAGACCCAGTACTTC

V gene: TRBV14
clone size: few
J gene: TRBJ2-7
D gene: TRBD2
CDR3 protein: CASSQSGTSLSEQYF
CDR3 DNA: TGTGCCAGCAGCCAATCCGGGACTAGCCTCAGCGAGCAGTACTTC

V gene: TRBV5-4
clone size: -
J gene: TRBJ2-4
D gene: -
CDR3 protein: CASSLDRGIQYF
CDR3 DNA: TGTGCCAGCAGCTTGGATCGGGGCATTCAGTACTTC

V gene: TRBV7-9
clone size: -
J gene: TRBJ2-3
D gene: TRBD2
CDR3 protein: CASSHPALAVDTQYF
CDR3 DNA: TGTGCCAGCAGTCACCCCGCCCTAGCGGTGGATACGCAGTATTTT

V gene: TRBV27
clone size: -
J gene: TRBJ2-3
D gene: -
CDR3 protein: CASIGDGPDTQYF
CDR3 DNA: TGTGCCAGTATAGGGGATGGCCCAGATACGCAGTATTTT

V gene: TRBV27
clone size: -
J gene: TRBJ2-7
D gene: -
CDR3 protein: CASSSGRRSTYEQYF
CDR3 DNA: TGTGCCAGCAGCAGCGGACGGCGGTCGACCTACGAGCAGTACTTC

V gene: TRBV19
clone size: -
J gene: TRBJ1-1
D gene: -
CDR3 protein: CASSPPGKGTTEAFF
CDR3 DNA: TGTGCCAGTAGTCCACCAGGGAAAGGGACGACTGAAGCTTTCTTT

V gene: TRBV6-5
clone size: -
J gene: TRBJ1-5
D gene: -
CDR3 protein: CASRLGAYSNQPQHF
CDR3 DNA: TGTGCCAGCAGACTAGGGGCGTATAGCAATCAGCCCCAGCATTTT

V gene: TRBV7-8
clone size: once
J gene: TRBJ2-7
D gene: TRBD2
CDR3 protein: CASSSSREAYEQYF
CDR3 DNA: TGTGCCAGCAGCTCGTCCCGGGAGGCCTACGAGCAGTACTTC